This T cell receptor beta chain was identified during a study of T cells after yellow fever vaccination. About the research overall: Researchers used SMART-Seq v4 Ultra Low Input to prepare fractions that had low cell numbers. General study findings and limits: Most primary-vaccination clones reappeared after the booster (about 95% CD4, 88% CD8).

It was through 5'RACE template switching that TCR cDNA was made, with a universal primer site and UMIs added. MiXCR, run by TCRdb on the 5' RACE reads, gives a single entry per CDR3 protein. The table has about 130,000 distinct CDR3 sequences, 8% to 10% seen once. Germline loops: CDR1 SNHLY, CDR2 FYNNEI. Trimming left V 8 bases short and J 2 bases short, with 17 bases between. The CDR3 totals 15 residues. A few counts support this clonotype. The antigen remains unidentified. This sequence joins TRBV2 and TRBJ2-3; the D call may be TRBD1 or TRBD2 (6 bases each). The sequencing used CD8+ T cells sorted from PBMCs, collected on the day of the yellow fever booster vaccination. The receptor's source is a man between 18 and 35 years old who received the YFV17D yellow fever vaccine. The CDR3: CASGEWGATTDTQYF. The DNA for the CDR3 is TGTGCCAGCGGCGAGTGGGGGGCGACCACAGATACGCAGTATTTT. The full variable domain, its missing parts supplied by reference TRBV2 and TRBJ2-3, is EPEVTQTPSHQVTQMGQEVILRCVPISNHLYFYWYRQILGQKVEFLVSFYNNEISEKSEIFDDQFSVERPDGSNFTLKIRSTKLEDSAMYFCASGEWGATTDTQYFGPGTRLTVL.